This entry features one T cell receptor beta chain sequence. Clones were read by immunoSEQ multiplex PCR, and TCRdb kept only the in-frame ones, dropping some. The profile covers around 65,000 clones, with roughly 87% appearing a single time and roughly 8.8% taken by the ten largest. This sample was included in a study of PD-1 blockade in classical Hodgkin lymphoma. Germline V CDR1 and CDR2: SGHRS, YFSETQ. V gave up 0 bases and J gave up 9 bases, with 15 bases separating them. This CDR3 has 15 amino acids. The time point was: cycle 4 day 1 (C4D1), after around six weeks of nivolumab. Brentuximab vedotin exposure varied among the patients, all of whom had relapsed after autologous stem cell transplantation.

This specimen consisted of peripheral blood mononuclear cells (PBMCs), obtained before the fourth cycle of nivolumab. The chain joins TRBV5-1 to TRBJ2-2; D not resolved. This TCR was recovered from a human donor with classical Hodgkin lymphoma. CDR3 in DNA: TGCGCCAGCAGCTTGGCGCTTGGCTCTGCCCGGGAGCTGTTTTTT. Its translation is CASSLALGSARELFF.